The 12 T cell receptor beta chains in this list originate from one sample, sequenced in a study of blood T cell repertoires in COVID-19. Repertoires were generated with immunoSEQ multiplex PCR, while TCRdb's copy carries only in-frame clones and drops some. This sample has roughly 250,000 clones, with approximately 86% found just once. Sample: PBMCs or T cells enriched from blood (not recorded which). The receptors were gathered from a woman in her 50s who had recovered from COVID-19.

The chain couples TRBV10-2 to TRBJ2-4, with 10 bases fitting TRBD2. CDR3 length: 20 amino acids. Trimming cost V 6 bases and J 1 base; bases outside gene matches: 18. The germline CDR1 and CDR2 sequences are WSHSY and SAAADI. The CDR3 protein is CASSQPSLAGDGLAKNIQYF. As DNA, the CDR3 is TGCGCCAGCAGCCAACCATCCCTAGCGGGAGATGGGTTGGCCAAAAACATTCAGTACTTC.

This sequence joins TRBV7-2 and TRBJ2-5; weak D call: TRBD1 (5 bases). The V gene's germline CDR1 is SGHTA and CDR2 FQGNSA. The CDR3 runs to 14 residues. Between the trimmed V and J ends, which lost 1 base and 7 bases, there was a span of 13 bases. CDR3 sequence reads: CASSLDRIRGTQYF. DNA for the CDR3: TGTGCCAGCAGCTTAGATCGAATAAGGGGGACCCAGTACTTC.

This chain connects TRBV12-5 to TRBJ2-4, with D perhaps matching TRBD2 (6 bases). This CDR3 is 14 amino acids long. The V end was cut by 7 bases, the J end by 5 bases, with 15 bases between. Germline V gives CDR1 LGHNT, CDR2 FRNRAP. Here the CDR3 DNA reads TGTGCTAGTGCGGCGGCCGGGGGAGAAAACATTCAGTACTTC. Translating it yields CASAAAGGENIQYF.

The chain employs TRBV10-3 and TRBJ1-3; 8 nucleotides align to TRBD1. Germline V lookup: CDR1 ENHRY, CDR2 SYGVKD. V lost 6 bases to trimming and J lost 4 bases; unmatched junction nucleotides: 17. The length of the CDR3 is 18 residues. The CDR3 is CAISHFGQGGTYGNTIYF. In nucleotides, the CDR3 is TGTGCCATCAGCCATTTCGGACAGGGAGGGACATACGGAAACACCATATATTTT.

The chain joins TRBV5-1 to TRBJ2-5, with D perhaps TRBD1 (5 bases). Germline V gene data show CDR1 as SGHRS and CDR2 as YFSETQ. CDR3 length equals 16 residues. With 0 bases removed from V and 5 bases from J, the gap between germline ends came to 17 bases. CDR3 loop: CASSLAVTSRVETQYF. CDR3 in DNA: TGCGCCAGCAGCTTGGCTGTGACCTCCAGGGTGGAGACCCAGTACTTC.

V and J are TRBV6-5 and TRBJ2-7; D is undetermined. Between the trimmed V and J ends, which lost 0 bases and 0 bases, there was a span of 9 bases. This CDR3 spans 15 amino acids. Germline CDR1 reads MNHEY; CDR2 reads SVGAGI. DNA for the CDR3: TGTGCCAGCAGTTACTCAGGTCCTAGCTCCTACGAGCAGTACTTC. Its translation: CASSYSGPSSYEQYF.

The chain has TRBV30 and TRBJ2-1, with TRBD2 identical over 11 bases. There are 14 residues in the CDR3. Germline-derived CDR1 and CDR2 are GTSNPN and SVGIG (reference sequence). After removal of 3 bases from V and 4 bases from J, the junction contained 2 bases not matched to a gene. For the CDR3, the DNA is TGTGCCTGGAGACCTAGCGGGAGGTACAATGAGCAGTTCTTC. Its translation is CAWRPSGRYNEQFF.

This chain uses TRBV18 with TRBJ1-1; D perhaps matches TRBD1 (6 bases). V shed 3 bases and J shed 1 base, with 18 bases lying between them. From germline, CDR1 is KGHSH and CDR2 LQKENI. This CDR3 region has 17 residues. The DNA for the CDR3 is TGTGCCAGCTCACCCATACCAACACAGGGAAGGAACACTGAAGCTTTCTTT. It codes for CASSPIPTQGRNTEAFF.

The chain combines TRBV9 with TRBJ2-1, with TRBD2 identical over 13 bases. Germline CDR1 SGDLS, CDR2 YYNGEE. J was trimmed by 6 bases and V by 4 bases; bases with no gene match: 10. The CDR3 contains 17 residues. The DNA of the CDR3 is TGTGCCAGCAGCCCCCACCAGGGACTAGCGGGATCCAATGAGCAGTTCTTC. Translation gives CASSPHQGLAGSNEQFF.

The table lists this clone with a few counts. The chain combines TRBV18 with TRBJ2-2, with 8 bases aligning to TRBD1. The junction had 5 bases not matched to a gene; V was cut back by 1 base and J by 7 bases. Germline values: CDR1 KGHSH, CDR2 LQKENI. The CDR3 is made up of 15 amino acids. The CDR3 coding sequence is TGTGCCAGCTCACCACTAGGACAGGGCTTCGGGGAGCTGTTTTTT. Translating gives CASSPLGQGFGELFF.

This chain uses TRBV6-6 with TRBJ2-3; 15 nucleotides agree with TRBD2. The CDR3 length is 18 residues. CDR1 is MNHNY and CDR2 is SVGAGI in the germline V gene (reference sequence). V shed 5 bases and J 1 base; nucleotides not matched to a gene: 7. The CDR3 nucleotides are TGTGCCAGCAGTCGGACTAGCGGGAGGGCCGACGGCACAGATACGCAGTATTTT. This gives the protein CASSRTSGRADGTDTQYF.

The chain uses TRBV18 and TRBJ1-1, with a tentative D call TRBD1 (5 bases). Germline V gene sequence: CDR1 KGHSH, CDR2 LQKENI. Deletions cut 2 bases from V and 5 bases from J, with 18 bases between. The CDR3 totals 16 residues. CDR3 bases: TGTGCCAGCTCACCAAGACAGTCAGTGAGTGGGACTGAAGCTTTCTTT. This gives the protein CASSPRQSVSGTEAFF.